This T cell receptor (beta chain) was observed in a study of T cell responses to AZD1222 COVID-19 vaccine. Study outcomes and limitations: Donors in the cohort were predominantly white British and more often female, and clonal diversity was possibly underestimated.

Generated by immunoSEQ multiplex PCR, the TCRdb table keeps only in-frame clones and is missing some. The sample holds some 95,000 clones; roughly 91% are singletons and the top ten take 3.5% to 4%. This CDR3 is 14 amino acids long. V lost 1 base and J 1 base, leaving 8 bases between the germline ends. Germline V CDR1 and CDR2: LNHNV, YYDKDF (reference sequence). Of note for this clone: Antigen unknown.

V usage is TRBV15 and J usage is TRBJ2-7; D unresolved. The sample in question was peripheral blood, obtained on day 0 of AZD1222 vaccination. This receptor was taken from an adult in good health. CDR3 sequence: CATSRGRVSYEQYF. CDR3 bases: TGTGCCACCAGCAGAGGTCGGGTTTCCTACGAGCAGTACTTC. Drawing the rest from reference TRBV15 and TRBJ2-7, the complete variable domain is DAMVIQNPRYQVTQFGKPVTLSCSQTLNHNVMYWYQQKSSQAPKLLFHYYDKDFNNEADTPDNFQSRRPNTSFCFLDIRSPGLGDTAMYLCATSRGRVSYEQYFGPGTRLTVT.